This T cell receptor beta chain appears in the sequencing data of a study of T cells after yellow fever vaccination. Study in general: Some fractions had low cell numbers, and these were prepared with SMART-Seq v4 Ultra Low Input. Whole-study results and caveats: There was a possibility that FACS-sorted repertoires contained abundant clonotypes contaminating from the bulk population.

The authors made TCR cDNA by 5'RACE template switching, adding a universal primer site and UMIs. Each CDR3 protein gets one entry after TCRdb re-called the 5' RACE reads with MiXCR. Of more than 90,000 distinct CDR3 sequences in the sample, more than 5.5% were seen once. This clonotype has ten or more counts. Its antigen is unknown. This sample comprised CD4+ T cells sorted from PBMCs, obtained roughly 47 days after the first yellow fever vaccination. This receptor was taken from a young man who received the YFV17D yellow fever vaccine.

The CDR3 nucleotides are TGCGCCAGCAGCGTGGACAGGGGGGATGAAAAACTGTTTTTT. Its translation: CASSVDRGDEKLFF. The chain has TRBV5-1 and TRBJ1-4; 10 bases align to TRBD1. The junction had 3 bases not matched to a gene; V was cut back by 4 bases and J by 6 bases. The CDR3 has 14 residues. Germline values: CDR1 SGHRS, CDR2 YFSETQ.